This T cell receptor beta chain was profiled in a study of T-cell reconstitution after alpha-beta-depleted transplantation in children. The library targeted TCRbeta and was prepared with unique molecular identifiers. A single record per CDR3 protein comes from TCRdb applying MiXCR to the PCR reads. Found here are around 450,000 distinct CDR3 sequences, around 46% of them singletons; the top ten hold 27%. Study-wide results and caveats: Reportedly, alpha-beta T cells present about two months post-transplant originated from several hundred expanded clones of graft origin. T-cell counts and diversity were attributed mostly to newly produced T cells one year after transplant. Certain patients had high TCRbeta diversity at day 60, and it came from recipient T cells and thymic progenitors that survived.

Trimming at V came to 6 bases and at J to 4 bases, leaving 13 bases not matched to a gene. The CDR3 extends over 16 amino acids. Comments on this clonotype: Its antigen is unidentified.

The sequences come from PBMCs, collected before TCRalphabeta/CD19-depleted stem cell transplant. This TCR was recovered from a girl aged 2 to 9 with aplastic anemia, due to receive a stem cell transplant. The gene calls are TRBV12-3 or TRBV12-4 and TRBJ1-2, with 8 bases fitting TRBD1. In DNA form, the CDR3 reads TGTGCCAGCAGCTACCGACAGGGGTGGTCGGGCTATGGCTACACCTTC. Translation: CASSYRQGWSGYGYTF.